This TCR beta chain was captured in a study of T cell responses to AZD1222 COVID-19 vaccine. Study conclusions and caveats: Spike regions recognized by vaccine-associated CD4 TCRs spanned the protein, led by 160-218 and 743-854.

About this clone: Its antigen remains unidentified.

V lost 0 bases and J 0 bases, leaving 15 bases between the germline ends. The germline gives CDR1 SGHRS, CDR2 YFSETQ. CDR3 length: 18 residues. TCRdb's copy holds only in-frame clones and misses some; the assay was immunoSEQ multiplex PCR. The sample records some 60,000 clones, 80% to 90% being singletons. Both about-4-week and about-12-week second-dose recipients were combined. This specimen consisted of peripheral blood, obtained 28 days after the second AZD1222 dose. The chain joins TRBV5-1 to TRBJ2-2; tentatively, D is TRBD1 (5 bases). This receptor was obtained from an adult who received the AZD1222 COVID-19 vaccine. The CDR3 DNA reads TGCGCCAGCAGCTTGGTAGGGGTAATAGGATCGAACACCGGGGAGCTGTTTTTT. Protein: CASSLVGVIGSNTGELFF.